The 26 T cell receptor beta chains below all came from one sample that was sequenced in a study of T cell responses to AZD1222 COVID-19 vaccine. Assay: immunoSEQ multiplex PCR; the TCRdb copy retains only in-frame clones and omits some. The sample lists approximately 100,000 clones, about nine tenths seen once, with approximately 1.3% in the top ten. Sequenced here: peripheral blood, sampled on day 0 of AZD1222 vaccination. Receptor source: an adult in good health.

The V call is TRBV28, the J call TRBJ1-2, with D perhaps TRBD1 (5 bases). The length of the CDR3 is 13 residues. Germline CDR1 is MDHEN and CDR2 is SYDVKM. The ends were cut back, 0 bases at V and 7 bases at J, with 9 bases in the middle. The CDR3 DNA is TGTGCCAGCAGTTTATGGGGGCGCGGTGGCTACACCTTC. It encodes CASSLWGRGGYTF.

This rearrangement joins TRBV12-3 or TRBV12-4 to TRBJ2-1; D gene uncertain. The CDR3 runs 12 residues. Trimming took 3 bases from V and 9 from J, leaving 9 bases between them. As DNA, the CDR3 is TGTGCCAGCAGTTTGTGGGATGGTGAGCAGTTCTTC. This translates into CASSLWDGEQFF.

This chain connects TRBV10-3 to TRBJ2-3, with 10 bases fitting TRBD2. This CDR3 comprises 18 residues. V shed 8 bases, J shed 0 bases, and the junction held 14 bases outside the gene matches. In germline, CDR1 is ENHRY, CDR2 SYGVKD. Written as DNA, the CDR3 is TGTGCCATCGGTGGTAGCGGGGGGTCGGGCGGAAGCACAGATACGCAGTATTTT. Encoded protein: CAIGGSGGSGGSTDTQYF.

In nucleotides, the CDR3 is TGCAGCGTTCGGGGGAGGAGTAATTCACCCCTCCACTTT. Residues: CSVRGRSNSPLHF. The rearrangement joins TRBV29-1 to TRBJ1-6, with a tentative D call TRBD1 (5 bases). V shed 5 bases and J shed 6 bases, with 11 bases lying between them. The CDR3 has 13 amino acids. CDR1 is SQVTM, CDR2 ANQGSEA, per germline. The full variable domain, in which reference TRBV29-1 and TRBJ1-6 provide the parts outside the CDR3, is SAVISQKPSRDICQRGTSLTIQCQVDSQVTMMFWYRQQPGQSLTLIATANQGSEATYESGFVIDKFPISRPNLTFSTLTVSNMSPEDSSIYLCSVRGRSNSPLHFGNGTRLTVT.

The genes are TRBV28 and TRBJ1-5, with no clear D. Germline CDR1 and CDR2: MDHEN and SYDVKM. V was pared by 3 bases and J by 8 bases, with 8 bases between. The CDR3 loop spans 12 amino acids. The CDR3 sequence is CASSLIRKPQHF. In nucleotides, the CDR3 is TGTGCCAGCAGTTTGATTAGGAAGCCCCAGCATTTT.

This clone was counted a few times. The V and J genes are TRBV4-2 and TRBJ1-3; D ambiguous. V lost 0 bases and J lost 4, with 4 bases in between. The CDR3 has 13 residues. Germline V gene lookup returns CDR1 LGHNA and CDR2 YNFKEQ. The CDR3 DNA reads TGTGCCAGCAGCCAAGAACAGGGAAACACCATATATTTT. Its protein product is CASSQEQGNTIYF.

The chain carries TRBV2 and TRBJ1-2, with a weak D call TRBD1 (6 bases). Germline V gene lookup returns CDR1 SNHLY and CDR2 FYNNEI. The CDR3 has 14 residues. Trimming pared 3 bases from V and 7 bases from J, leaving 15 bases between. CDR3 nucleotides: TGTGCCAGCAGTGATTGGGCAGGGGAAGGTGGCTACACCTTC. Its protein product is CASSDWAGEGGYTF. The whole variable domain, remainder taken from reference TRBV2 and TRBJ1-2, is EPEVTQTPSHQVTQMGQEVILRCVPISNHLYFYWYRQILGQKVEFLVSFYNNEISEKSEIFDDQFSVERPDGSNFTLKIRSTKLEDSAMYFCASSDWAGEGGYTFGSGTRLTVV.

This clone appeared a single time. The CDR3 DNA reads as TGTGCCAGCAGCGTAGACTCGACAGACCAAGAGACCCAGTACTTC. It encodes CASSVDSTDQETQYF. The gene calls are TRBV9 and TRBJ2-5, with D maybe TRBD1 (5 bases). Germline loops: CDR1 SGDLS, CDR2 YYNGEE. The CDR3 is 15 amino acids. V gave up 0 bases and J gave up 0 bases, with 9 bases separating them.

This chain connects TRBV28 to TRBJ1-4; 9 bases are a match to TRBD1. V shed 7 bases and J 7 bases; nucleotides not matched to a gene: 7. Germline loops: CDR1 MDHEN, CDR2 SYDVKM. The CDR3 runs 14 residues. This chain's CDR3 is CASTPDRGSEKLFF. CDR3 nucleotide sequence: TGTGCCAGCACCCCGGACAGGGGTAGTGAAAAACTGTTTTTT.

The chain recombines TRBV4-1 with TRBJ1-5, with 8 bases lining up with TRBD1. Per germline, CDR1 MGHRA and CDR2 YSYEKL. There are 15 residues in the CDR3. The ends lost 1 base at V and 5 bases at J; junction bases unmatched: 4. The CDR3 bases are TGCGCCAGCAGCCAAGGACAGGGGCTAGATCAGCCCCAGCATTTT. Encoded protein: CASSQGQGLDQPQHF.

This rearrangement joins TRBV14 to TRBJ2-3; 12 nucleotides agree with TRBD2. After removal of 3 bases from V and 3 bases from J, the junction contained 10 bases not matched to a gene. This CDR3 spans 18 amino acids. CDR1 SGHDN and CDR2 FVKESK come from the germline V gene. The DNA for the CDR3 is TGTGCCAGCAGCCACCCCCCTAGCGGGGGGGCCCGGACAGATACGCAGTATTTT. Translating it yields CASSHPPSGGARTDTQYF.

This sequence joins TRBV2 and TRBJ2-2; perhaps TRBD1 as D (5 bases). Germline V gives CDR1 SNHLY, CDR2 FYNNEI. Trimming left V 1 base short and J 1 base short, with 10 bases between. The length of the CDR3 is 16 residues. The CDR3 nucleotides read TGTGCCAGCAGTGAAGGGGGCAGGGTGAACACCGGGGAGCTGTTTTTT. Translating gives CASSEGGRVNTGELFF.

This chain uses TRBV4-1 with TRBJ2-5; 7 bases fit TRBD2. The CDR3 is 16 residues long. CDR1 is MGHRA and CDR2 is YSYEKL in the germline V gene. With 4 bases clipped from V and 5 bases from J, the junction kept 13 bases outside the gene matches. CDR3 DNA: TGCGCCAGCAGCCCGGAGGGTCTAGCGGAGTGGGAGACCCAGTACTTC. Its translation: CASSPEGLAEWETQYF.

The chain recombines TRBV15 with TRBJ1-2, with TRBD1 as a possible D gene (5 bases). Germline lookup yields CDR1 LNHNV and CDR2 YYDKDF (reference sequence). V lost 5 bases and J lost 3, with 13 bases in between. The CDR3 consists of 14 residues. The CDR3 coding sequence is TGTGCCACCAGCCGCTGGGGGGGGGACTATGGCTACACCTTC. Its translation is CATSRWGGDYGYTF.

This chain uses TRBV27 with TRBJ1-6; a weak D match, TRBD1 (5 bases). V was trimmed by 5 bases and J by 3 bases, leaving 11 bases between them. Per the germline V gene, CDR1 is MNHEY and CDR2 is SMNVEV (reference sequence). CDR3 size: 15 residues. The CDR3: CASSIQAYYNSPLHF. The CDR3 DNA sequence: TGTGCCAGCAGTATACAGGCCTACTATAATTCACCCCTCCACTTT.

The chain is built from TRBV27 and TRBJ2-2; no definite D call. V was shortened by 2 bases and J by 6 bases, with 7 bases between the two germline ends. Germline V gene data show CDR1 as MNHEY and CDR2 as SMNVEV (reference sequence). The length of the CDR3 is 13 residues. CDR3 bases: TGTGCCAGCAGTTTAGTTGGGGCCGGGGAGCTGTTTTTT. Encoded protein: CASSLVGAGELFF.

The chain joins TRBV25-1 to TRBJ1-4, with D perhaps matching TRBD1 (6 bases). The V and J ends lost 4 bases and 5 bases respectively, with 11 bases between them. CDR3 length: 14 residues. Germline assignment: CDR1 MGHDK and CDR2 SYGVNS. The CDR3 DNA reads TGTGCCAGCAGTGGGACAGCTAGCAATGAAAAACTGTTTTTT. Its protein is CASSGTASNEKLFF.

This chain joins TRBV19 and TRBJ1-1; D is undetermined. The CDR3 is 14 amino acids. The germline gives CDR1 LNHDA, CDR2 SQIVND (reference sequence). Trimming removed 5 bases at V and 5 bases at J, with 15 bases between. CDR3 loop: CASSESPGRTEAFF. The CDR3 DNA is TGTGCCAGTAGTGAAAGCCCGGGCAGGACTGAAGCTTTCTTT.

The chain couples TRBV7-6 to TRBJ1-2, with D tentatively TRBD1 (5 bases). This CDR3 has 16 amino acids. Germline CDR1 and CDR2: SGHVS and FNYEAQ. Trimming shortened V by 4 bases and J by 2 bases, and 17 bases separated the two germline ends. The CDR3 here is CASSSSPEGSNYGYTF. CDR3 sequence (DNA): TGTGCCAGCAGCTCCTCTCCGGAGGGGTCAAACTATGGCTACACCTTC.

This rearrangement joins TRBV28 to TRBJ2-1; 7 bases are a match to TRBD2. Germline-derived CDR1 and CDR2 are MDHEN and SYDVKM. The CDR3 runs 16 residues. The V segment lost 5 bases and the J segment 4 bases; nucleotides outside the gene matches: 11. CDR3 DNA: TGTGCCAGCAGTGCCCTCGCAGCGGGGACTTACAATGAGCAGTTCTTC. The encoded protein is CASSALAAGTYNEQFF. Full variable domain (missing parts from reference TRBV28 and TRBJ2-1): DVKVTQSSRYLVKRTGEKVFLECVQDMDHENMFWYRQDPGLGLRLIYFSYDVKMKEKGDIPEGYSVSREKKERFSLILESASTNQTSMYLCASSALAAGTYNEQFFGPGTRLTVL.

The J gene is TRBJ1-6, the V gene TRBV19; no clear D gene. Germline values: CDR1 LNHDA, CDR2 SQIVND (reference sequence). The CDR3 contains 14 residues. V dropped 4 bases and J dropped 4 bases, with 8 bases sitting between them. Written as DNA, the CDR3 is TGTGCCAGTAGTACTCGCCCTTATAATTCACCCCTCCACTTT. It yields the protein CASSTRPYNSPLHF.

V usage is TRBV5-1 and J usage is TRBJ2-1; weak D call: TRBD1 (5 bases). Germline-derived CDR1 and CDR2 are SGHRS and YFSETQ. Trimming left V 3 bases short and J 2 bases short, with 12 bases between. The CDR3 totals 15 residues. Here the CDR3 reads CASSSDPRAYNEQFF. The CDR3 DNA sequence: TGCGCCAGCAGCTCTGACCCCAGGGCCTACAATGAGCAGTTCTTC.

J is TRBJ1-6 and V is TRBV11-1; D remains unclear. V lost 1 base to trimming and J lost 6 bases, with 4 bases between them. Germline-derived CDR1 and CDR2 are SGHAT and FQDESV (reference sequence). This CDR3 is built from 13 residues. The CDR3 spells CASSLGSNSPLHF. The CDR3 DNA sequence: TGTGCCAGCAGCTTAGGCAGTAATTCACCCCTCCACTTT.

The chain links TRBV7-6 to TRBJ2-5, with D unclear. The CDR3 has 13 residues. V lost 3 bases and J lost 1, with 6 bases in between. Germline-derived CDR1 and CDR2 are SGHVS and FNYEAQ. The chain's CDR3 is CASSLSVQETQYF. DNA for the CDR3: TGTGCCAGCAGCTTGTCGGTCCAAGAGACCCAGTACTTC.

This clone is a singleton in its sample. The chain links TRBV6-1 to TRBJ2-1, with D unresolved. The CDR3 sequence is 12 residues long. Germline lookup yields CDR1 MNHNS and CDR2 SASEGT. Deletions cut 0 bases from V and 12 bases from J, with 9 bases between. CDR3 sequence: CASSEAGLGQFF. The CDR3 DNA reads TGTGCCAGCAGTGAAGCTGGTTTAGGGCAGTTCTTC.

V usage is TRBV9 and J usage is TRBJ1-3; D gene ambiguous. The CDR3 sequence is 15 residues long. V lost 3 bases and J lost 3, with 13 bases in between. Germline V gives CDR1 SGDLS, CDR2 YYNGEE. The CDR3 sequence: CASSADPIVGNTIYF. CDR3 DNA: TGTGCCAGCAGCGCCGATCCAATAGTTGGAAACACCATATATTTT.